This T cell receptor (beta chain) was recovered during a study of cytotoxic CD8 clonotypes in ibrutinib-treated CLL. General study points: Researchers report that baseline clonality outpaced age-matched healthy donors and tracked circulating CD8+ T-cell counts.

In the case of this clone: Its antigen is as yet unknown.

TCRdb's table, derived via immunoSEQ multiplex PCR, lists solely in-frame clones and lacks some. The sample consists of 150,000 or so clones, 84% of them appearing once. V lost 0 bases to trimming and J lost 1 base, with 7 bases between them. Germline V gives CDR1 SGHRS, CDR2 YFSETQ. This CDR3 is 14 amino acids long. The chain joins TRBV5-1 to TRBJ2-5; D remains ambiguous. This receptor was obtained from a human donor with chronic lymphocytic leukemia. The source material was PBMCs, sampled after 24 months of ibrutinib treatment. The CDR3 protein is CASSLGQSQETQYF. The CDR3 DNA sequence: TGCGCCAGCAGCTTGGGGCAGTCCCAAGAGACCCAGTACTTC.